A single sample gave rise to the 4 T cell receptor beta chains below, sequenced in a study of shared clonotypes between healthy human individuals. Some clones are missing from TCRdb's copy, which holds only in-frame ones; the method was immunoSEQ multiplex PCR. The data contain some 980,000 clones, over 75% of them seen just once; the ten biggest clones take up around 1.5%. Sequenced material: memory CD4+ T cells sorted from blood. Sample subset: CD45RA-negative fraction. These receptors all stem from a man aged 18 to 30 in good health.

The J gene is TRBJ2-7, the V gene TRBV6-1; D remains unclear. The CDR3 covers 12 residues. Trimming took 3 bases from V and 4 from J, leaving 7 bases between them. CDR1 is MNHNS, CDR2 SASEGT, per germline. The CDR3 DNA follows: TGTGCCAGCAGTGACCCTATTTACGAGCAGTACTTC. The encoded protein is CASSDPIYEQYF.

DNA for the CDR3: TGTGCCAGCAGCTTGGACGTAGGCACAGGGTACAATGAGCAGTTCTTC. Protein sequence: CASSLDVGTGYNEQFF. The J gene is TRBJ2-1, the V gene TRBV7-9; tentative D call: TRBD1 (6 bases). The V gene lost 3 bases and the J gene lost 4 bases, with 16 bases spanning the gap. The germline gives CDR1 SEHNR, CDR2 FQNEAQ (reference sequence). The CDR3 spans 16 residues.

The rearrangement links TRBV7-9 to TRBJ1-2, with D possibly TRBD1 on 5 matching bases. The ends were cut back, 5 bases at V and 4 bases at J, with 11 bases in the middle. This CDR3 spans 13 amino acids. The germline V gene has CDR1 SEHNR and CDR2 FQNEAQ (reference sequence). In DNA, the CDR3 is TGTGCCAGCAGCACCGACAGTTTCTATGGCTACACCTTC. Translating it yields CASSTDSFYGYTF.

This chain uses TRBV7-2 with TRBJ1-1; no clear D gene. The CDR3 length is 10 residues. Germline V gene sequence: CDR1 SGHTA, CDR2 FQGNSA. Trimming cost V 5 bases and J 9 bases, with 7 bases left between them. This CDR3 reads CASSNHQAFF. The CDR3 DNA is TGTGCCAGCAGCAACCATCAAGCTTTCTTT.